Below, 2 T cell receptor beta chains from the same sample are listed, as sequenced in a study of shared clonotypes between healthy human individuals. The method was immunoSEQ multiplex PCR; TCRdb's version includes in-frame clones alone and lacks a portion of them. The sample consists of around 1,900,000 clones, just over 90% of them appearing once. Terminally differentiated effector memory CD45RA+ cells were excluded from the naive CD8 cells, which were CD45RO-negative and positively selected for CCR7. Sequenced sample: naive CD8+ T cells from PBMCs. The receptors were gathered from a man between 18 and 29 years old in good health. Some clones in this sample may be carry-over from other donors' samples.

J is TRBJ2-2 and V is TRBV6-4, with no clear D. The germline gives CDR1 MRHNA, CDR2 SNTAGT. The CDR3 loop spans 14 amino acids. The germline V and J ends were trimmed by 6 bases and 7 bases, with 15 bases remaining between them. This CDR3 is CASSALLGIGELFF. The CDR3 bases are TGTGCCAGCAGCGCCCTGTTAGGGATCGGGGAGCTGTTTTTT.

The V and J genes are TRBV27 and TRBJ1-2; unclear D gene. This CDR3 is 17 amino acids long. The germline V gene has CDR1 MNHEY and CDR2 SMNVEV (reference sequence). Trimming left V 0 bases short and J 2 bases short, with 16 bases between. CDR3 nucleotide sequence: TGTGCCAGCAGTTTATCGGGCAGGCTCTGGACCAACTATGGCTACACCTTC. Translating gives CASSLSGRLWTNYGYTF.